This TCR beta chain came from a study of cytomegalovirus exposure and HLA in healthy donors. Across the whole study: An early data release held approximately 85 million unique TCRs from HLA-typed donors.

V lost 3 bases and J lost 6, with 8 bases in between. This CDR3 has 12 residues. CDR1 is SGHTA and CDR2 is FQGTGA in the germline V gene. The PCR made use of 60 Vbeta and 13 Jbeta primers. Profiling relied on immunoSEQ multiplex PCR, and the TCRdb table lists in-frame clones only, not all of them. In the table there are roughly 260,000 clones, 84% of which are singletons. Comments on this clone: Its target is not known.

General study findings and limits: The presence/absence work took it that sequencing depth was about the same across donors. Follow-up analysis later connected one missense variant in DCLRE1C with trimming of TCR beta V- and J-genes. Later analysis identified several of the most significant clusters that appeared linked to common viral pathogens.

This TCR derives from a woman aged 40 to 49 in good health and CMV-seropositive. The material sequenced was PBMCs. V usage is TRBV7-3 and J usage is TRBJ1-1; D is ambiguous. The CDR3 coding sequence is TGTGCCAGCAGCTTCCCAGGTGCTGAAGCTTTCTTT. This gives the protein CASSFPGAEAFF.